The 24 T cell receptor beta chains listed next were all sequenced from one sample in a study of cytomegalovirus exposure and HLA in healthy donors. The PCR was carried out with 60 Vbeta primers and 13 Jbeta primers. Assay used: immunoSEQ multiplex PCR; TCRdb lists only in-frame clones, some missing. The table has around 190,000 clones, roughly 85% seen once. The material sequenced was PBMCs. Receptor source: a woman in her 40s in good health and CMV-seronegative.

The J gene is TRBJ1-4, the V gene TRBV29-1, with D possibly matching TRBD1 (6 bases). The length of the CDR3 is 15 residues. The V gene lost 7 bases and the J gene lost 4 bases, with 19 bases spanning the gap. Germline CDR1 is SQVTM and CDR2 is ANQGSEA. CDR3 DNA: TGCAGCGGACGCCTAACAGGGAACAGTAATGAAAAACTGTTTTTT. Its translation is CSGRLTGNSNEKLFF.

The chain recombines TRBV5-1 with TRBJ1-4; the match to TRBD1 covers 11 bases. This CDR3 comprises 16 residues. Per the germline V gene, CDR1 is SGHRS and CDR2 is YFSETQ. V was clipped by 0 bases and J by 7 bases; unmatched bases: 5. Written as DNA, the CDR3 is TGCGCCAGCAGCTTGGCCTCCGGGACAGGGGGTGAAAAACTGTTTTTT. Translation gives CASSLASGTGGEKLFF.

This clone came up a few times. V gene TRBV27 combines with J gene TRBJ1-4, with 7 positions matching TRBD1. The CDR3 totals 15 residues. Trimming took 6 bases from V and 8 from J; bases not matched to a gene: 12. Germline V gene sequence: CDR1 MNHEY, CDR2 SMNVEV (reference sequence). CDR3 in DNA: TGTGCCAGCAGCACCTCCAGGGGGATGAGAGAAAAACTGTTTTTT. Protein sequence: CASSTSRGMREKLFF. Full variable domain (missing parts from reference TRBV27 and TRBJ1-4): EAQVTQNPRYLITVTGKKLTVTCSQNMNHEYMSWYRQDPGLGLRQIYYSMNVEVTDKGDVPEGYKVSRKEKRNFPLILESPSPNQTSLYFCASSTSRGMREKLFFGSGTQLSVL.

Regarding this clone: This same CDR3 is encoded by further DNA sequences in the sample. The chain recombines TRBV19 with TRBJ2-1; no clear D. This CDR3 comprises 15 residues. V was pared by 1 base and J by 7 bases, with 14 bases between. Germline CDR1 and CDR2: LNHDA and SQIVND (reference sequence). CDR3 nucleotide sequence: TGTGCCAGTAGTATAGTGCGTGATGCTCGTAATGAGCAGTTCTTC. This translates into CASSIVRDARNEQFF.

V gene TRBV5-1 combines with J gene TRBJ1-4; 9 positions match TRBD1. CDR1 and CDR2 from the germline V gene are SGHRS and YFSETQ. V gave up 4 bases and J gave up 4 bases; unmatched junction bases: 5. This CDR3 region has 15 residues. The CDR3 loop reads CASSLGTGLNEKLFF. CDR3 DNA sequence: TGCGCCAGCAGCCTAGGGACAGGGCTTAATGAAAAACTGTTTTTT.

This sequence joins TRBV11-2 and TRBJ2-1; 7 bases match TRBD2. With V trimmed by 2 bases and J by 9 bases, 7 bases remained unmatched. Germline assignment: CDR1 SGHAT and CDR2 FQNNGV. The CDR3 runs 14 residues. CDR3 loop: CASSLLAGVGEQFF. For the CDR3, the DNA is TGTGCCAGCAGCTTACTTGCGGGAGTCGGTGAGCAGTTCTTC.

This chain joins TRBV7-8 and TRBJ1-6; D gene uncertain. This CDR3 comprises 13 residues. V was trimmed by 4 bases and J by 7 bases, leaving 8 bases between them. CDR1 is SGHVS, CDR2 FQNEAQ, per germline. CDR3 loop: CASSYQLNSPLHF. In DNA form, the CDR3 reads TGTGCCAGCAGCTACCAACTAAATTCACCCCTCCACTTT. Using reference TRBV7-8 and TRBJ1-6 for the parts outside the CDR3, the full variable domain is GAGVSQSPRYKVAKRGQDVALRCDPISGHVSLFWYQQALGQGPEFLTYFQNEAQLDKSGLPSDRFFAERPEGSVSTLKIQRTQQEDSAVYLCASSYQLNSPLHFGNGTRLTVT.

The chain employs TRBV4-2 and TRBJ1-6; 7 bases are shared with TRBD1. This CDR3 is 15 amino acids long. Germline V lookup: CDR1 LGHNA, CDR2 YNFKEQ. V lost 1 base and J lost 9; bases outside the gene matches: 6. This chain's CDR3 is CASSQARGQFSPLHF. CDR3 coding DNA: TGTGCCAGCAGCCAAGCTAGGGGGCAGTTTTCACCCCTCCACTTT.

This sequence joins TRBV29-1 and TRBJ1-2; 8 positions agree with TRBD1. V lost 3 bases, J lost 8 bases, and 8 bases stayed unmatched. From germline, CDR1 is SQVTM and CDR2 ANQGSEA. The CDR3 is made up of 13 amino acids. This CDR3 reads CSVDKARGRGYTF. For the CDR3, the DNA is TGCAGCGTTGACAAGGCCAGGGGGCGAGGCTACACCTTC. Together with reference TRBV29-1 and TRBJ1-2, the CDR3 gives the full variable domain: SAVISQKPSRDICQRGTSLTIQCQVDSQVTMMFWYRQQPGQSLTLIATANQGSEATYESGFVIDKFPISRPNLTFSTLTVSNMSPEDSSIYLCSVDKARGRGYTFGSGTRLTVV.

This clone was seen a single time. The chain employs TRBV5-4 and TRBJ2-7; D is perhaps TRBD1 (6 bases). Trimming stripped 4 bases from V and 0 bases from J, with 8 bases between. The germline CDR1 and CDR2 sequences are SGHNT and YYREEE (reference sequence). The CDR3 runs to 13 residues. The chain's CDR3 is CASSGGVSYEQYF. The CDR3 coding sequence is TGTGCCAGCAGCGGGGGCGTCTCCTACGAGCAGTACTTC.

As concerns this clone: Its ends do not fully match the called genes, so a read error is possible. The gene calls are TRBV7-9 and TRBJ1-2, with D perhaps TRBD1 (6 bases). Germline-derived CDR1 and CDR2 are SEHNR and FQNEAQ (reference sequence). CDR3 length: 18 residues. As DNA, the CDR3 is TGTTCCAGCATCCAAGTAAGCTGGACAGCTAGTCTTTTTGGTGGCTACACCTTC. Translating it yields CSSIQVSWTASLFGGYTF.

The chain combines TRBV5-1 with TRBJ1-6; D is uncertain. This CDR3 has 14 amino acids. Germline CDR1 reads SGHRS; CDR2 reads YFSETQ. Trimming removed 2 bases at V and 3 bases at J, with 6 bases between. CDR3 coding DNA: TGCGCCAGCAGCTTATTAGACTATAATTCACCCCTCCACTTT. It yields the protein CASSLLDYNSPLHF.

This chain links TRBV5-1 with TRBJ2-7, with D tentatively TRBD1 (5 bases). Germline V lookup: CDR1 SGHRS, CDR2 YFSETQ. The V and J ends lost 1 base and 6 bases respectively, with 8 bases between them. This CDR3 contains 12 residues. The CDR3, as DNA: TGCGCCAGCAGCTTGTCTGGGGCCGAGCAGTACTTC. It yields the protein CASSLSGAEQYF. The whole variable domain, remainder taken from reference TRBV5-1 and TRBJ2-7, is KAGVTQTPRYLIKTRGQQVTLSCSPISGHRSVSWYQQTPGQGLQFLFEYFSETQRNKGNFPGRFSGRQFSNSRSEMNVSTLELGDSALYLCASSLSGAEQYFGPGTRLTVT.

This rearrangement joins TRBV7-9 to TRBJ1-5, with 8 bases fitting TRBD1. Germline trimming cut 4 bases from V and 2 bases from J; bases unmatched to any gene: 4. Germline-derived CDR1 and CDR2 are SEHNR and FQNEAQ (reference sequence). CDR3 length equals 15 residues. The CDR3 loop reads CASSSQGAGNQPQHF. The DNA of the CDR3 is TGTGCCAGCAGCTCCCAGGGGGCTGGCAATCAGCCCCAGCATTTT.

This clone was seen more than once but under ten times. The genes are TRBV25-1 and TRBJ1-5; D is possibly TRBD1 (5 bases). V dropped 5 bases and J dropped 4 bases, with 12 bases sitting between them. Germline CDR1 and CDR2: MGHDK and SYGVNS. The CDR3 length is 14 residues. The CDR3 nucleotides are TGTGCCAGCAGTCCCTTAGGGGCAAATCAGCCCCAGCATTTT. This sequence encodes CASSPLGANQPQHF.

The chain has TRBV19 and TRBJ1-4, with TRBD1 identical over 10 bases. This CDR3 spans 19 amino acids. V gave up 5 bases and J gave up 0 bases; unmatched junction bases: 12. Germline V gene sequence: CDR1 LNHDA, CDR2 SQIVND (reference sequence). The CDR3 region is CASSRSTGGSDATNEKLFF. For the CDR3, the DNA is TGTGCCAGTAGTCGTTCGACAGGGGGCTCTGACGCAACTAATGAAAAACTGTTTTTT.

With respect to this clone: At one boundary the junction diverges from the germline segment, which might be a read error. The chain is built from TRBV6-6 and TRBJ1-4; D may be TRBD1 (6 bases). Germline CDR1 MNHNY, CDR2 SVGAGI (reference sequence). There are 12 residues in the CDR3. Here the CDR3 DNA reads TGTGCCTGCAGTTACCTACAGGGATATCTGTTTTTT. Translated, it gives CACSYLQGYLFF.

The chain has TRBV7-2 and TRBJ2-6; maybe TRBD1 (6 bases). Per the germline V gene, CDR1 is SGHTA and CDR2 is FQGNSA. The CDR3 has 15 amino acids. V lost 3 bases, J lost 0 bases, and 6 bases lay in between. CDR3 amino acids: CASSLTGSGANVLTF. The CDR3 DNA follows: TGTGCCAGCAGCTTGACAGGCTCTGGGGCCAACGTCCTGACTTTC. Supplemented by reference TRBV7-2 and TRBJ2-6, the full variable domain reads GAGVSQSPSNKVTEKGKDVELRCDPISGHTALYWYRQSLGQGLEFLIYFQGNSAPDKSGLPSDRFSAERTGGSVSTLTIQRTQQEDSAVYLCASSLTGSGANVLTFGAGSRLTVL.

The rearrangement links TRBV9 to TRBJ2-3; D is uncertain. The CDR3 totals 13 residues. Germline CDR1 and CDR2: SGDLS and YYNGEE. Trimming took 0 bases from V and 3 from J, leaving 5 bases between them. The DNA of the CDR3 is TGTGCCAGCAGCGTAGATCTAACAGATACGCAGTATTTT. Translation: CASSVDLTDTQYF.

V is TRBV7-8 and J is TRBJ1-2; 8 bases are a match to TRBD1. This CDR3 has 14 residues. Germline V gene lookup returns CDR1 SGHVS and CDR2 FQNEAQ. V lost 5 bases to trimming and J lost 6 bases; unmatched junction nucleotides: 8. CDR3 in amino acids: CASSISTGGDGYTF. The CDR3 DNA reads as TGTGCCAGCAGCATATCAACAGGGGGAGATGGCTACACCTTC.

This chain links TRBV6-6 with TRBJ2-5; 8 nucleotides match TRBD2. Germline lookup yields CDR1 MNHNY and CDR2 SVGAGI (reference sequence). The CDR3 has 14 residues. V lost 6 bases to trimming and J lost 1 base; unmatched junction nucleotides: 4. The CDR3 is CASRSSGGQETQYF. CDR3 DNA sequence: TGTGCCAGCAGGTCGAGCGGGGGCCAAGAGACCCAGTACTTC.

This chain joins TRBV5-1 and TRBJ1-1; D remains ambiguous. V was clipped by 0 bases and J by 1 base, with 4 bases between them. Per the germline V gene, CDR1 is SGHRS and CDR2 is YFSETQ. This CDR3 spans 13 amino acids. The CDR3 DNA reads as TGCGCCAGCAGCTTGGTCAGGAACACTGAAGCTTTCTTT. Encoded protein: CASSLVRNTEAFF.

This clone was seen more than once but under ten times. The rearrangement uses TRBV7-9 and TRBJ1-3; D uncertain. This CDR3 is built from 14 residues. Germline V gene sequence: CDR1 SEHNR, CDR2 FQNEAQ (reference sequence). Trimming stripped 2 bases from V and 0 bases from J, with 5 bases between. Here the CDR3 DNA reads TGTGCCAGCAGCTTACTGAGCTCTGGAAACACCATATATTTT. Protein: CASSLLSSGNTIYF. Variable domain in full (rest from reference TRBV7-9 and TRBJ1-3): DTGVSQNPRHKITKRGQNVTFRCDPISEHNRLYWYRQTLGQGPEFLTYFQNEAQLEKSRLLSDRFSAERPKGSFSTLEIQRTEQGDSAMYLCASSLLSSGNTIYFGEGSWLTVV.

The chain uses TRBV14 and TRBJ2-2; 9 bases align to TRBD2. Germline V gene sequence: CDR1 SGHDN, CDR2 FVKESK. The V segment lost 1 base and the J segment 5 bases; nucleotides outside the gene matches: 5. The CDR3 is made up of 16 amino acids. The CDR3 protein is CASSQVVGLATGELFF. Written as DNA, the CDR3 is TGTGCCAGCAGCCAAGTTGTGGGACTAGCTACCGGGGAGCTGTTTTTT.